This T cell receptor (beta chain) was sequenced in a study of cytotoxic CD8 clonotypes in ibrutinib-treated CLL. The overall study: Mean productive templates were 255,043; mean productive rearrangements were 94,082. Whole-study results and caveats: Public clonotypes, an uncommon group, contracted or remained stable on treatment.

Around 2 micrograms of genomic DNA (from cryopreserved PBMCs) were used for TCR beta libraries. The assay was immunoSEQ multiplex PCR, and TCRdb's table has in-frame clones only and misses some. The repertoire consists of 20,000 to 25,000 clones, with 70% to 80% occurring once and the leading ten covering about a quarter. Points on this clone: Antigen specificity is unknown.

Sequencing used PBMCs, obtained before ibrutinib treatment. This TCR derives from a human donor with chronic lymphocytic leukemia.

DNA for the CDR3: TGTGCCAGCAGCTATGGTCTCCTAGGGGGAGCGGCTTACGAGCAGTACTTC. Translation gives CASSYGLLGGAAYEQYF. This chain links TRBV7-2 with TRBJ2-7, with D perhaps TRBD1 (6 bases). Trimming stripped 4 bases from V and 4 bases from J, with 23 bases between. The CDR3 sequence is 17 residues long. Germline loops: CDR1 SGHTA, CDR2 FQGNSA. The full variable domain, its missing parts supplied by reference TRBV7-2 and TRBJ2-7, is GAGVSQSPSNKVTEKGKDVELRCDPISGHTALYWYRQSLGQGLEFLIYFQGNSAPDKSGLPSDRFSAERTGGSVSTLTIQRTQQEDSAVYLCASSYGLLGGAAYEQYFGPGTRLTVT.